The 23 T cell receptor beta chains below were found in one sample sequenced in a study of cytomegalovirus exposure and HLA in healthy donors. The PCR made use of 60 Vbeta and 13 Jbeta primers. Sequencing was performed with immunoSEQ multiplex PCR; in TCRdb, only in-frame clones are kept and a portion is missing. The sample records some 180,000 clones, around 70% being singletons. Sequenced material: PBMCs. These receptor sequences come from a male donor in good health and CMV-seronegative.

This clone occurred a few times. V usage is TRBV7-8 and J usage is TRBJ1-1, with D uncertain. Trimming cost V 8 bases and J 1 base, with 8 bases left between them. Germline CDR1 reads SGHVS; CDR2 reads FQNEAQ. The CDR3 has 12 amino acids. This chain's CDR3 is CASRRRNTEAFF. In DNA form, the CDR3 reads TGTGCCAGCCGTCGGAGGAACACTGAAGCTTTCTTT.

The chain is built from TRBV30 and TRBJ1-6; no clear D gene. Germline CDR1 reads GTSNPN; CDR2 reads SVGIG (reference sequence). This CDR3 contains 12 residues. V dropped 5 bases and J dropped 6 bases, with 8 bases sitting between them. CDR3 DNA: TGTGCCTGGGGCATTGCTAATTCACCCCTCCACTTT. Its translation is CAWGIANSPLHF.

The chain uses TRBV6-5 and TRBJ2-1, with 7 bases that match TRBD2. Germline lookup yields CDR1 MNHEY and CDR2 SVGAGI. After removal of 4 bases from V and 0 bases from J, the junction contained 3 bases not matched to a gene. The CDR3 is made up of 15 amino acids. The CDR3 sequence is CASSFPGGSYNEQFF. The CDR3 bases are TGTGCCAGCAGTTTCCCGGGAGGCTCCTACAATGAGCAGTTCTTC.

The chain joins TRBV7-3 to TRBJ1-5; D perhaps matches TRBD1 (6 bases). V was pared by 4 bases and J by 5 bases, with 9 bases between. The CDR3 has 13 amino acids. From germline, CDR1 is SGHTA and CDR2 FQGTGA. The CDR3 bases are TGTGCCAGCAGCTCTTACAGGGATCAGCCCCAGCATTTT. Its protein is CASSSYRDQPQHF. Full variable domain (remainder filled in from reference TRBV7-3 and TRBJ1-5): GAGVSQTPSNKVTEKGKYVELRCDPISGHTALYWYRQSLGQGPEFLIYFQGTGAADDSGLPNDRFFAVRPEGSVSTLKIQRTERGDSAVYLCASSSYRDQPQHFGDGTRLSIL.

The CDR3 sequence is CASRNTGMGATEAFF. The DNA for the CDR3 is TGTGCCAGCAGAAATACAGGGATGGGGGCCACTGAAGCTTTCTTT. The rearrangement links TRBV7-2 to TRBJ1-1; D possibly corresponds to TRBD1 (6 bases). CDR1 and CDR2 (germline): SGHTA, FQGNSA. V was trimmed by 6 bases and J by 4 bases, leaving 18 bases between them. This CDR3 comprises 15 residues.

The gene calls are TRBV7-6 and TRBJ1-1, with D unclear. Germline V gives CDR1 SGHVS, CDR2 FNYEAQ. The CDR3 has 13 amino acids. V was shortened by 4 bases and J by 1 base, with 7 bases between the two germline ends. CDR3 nucleotide sequence: TGTGCCAGCAGCTGGGCCCCGAACACTGAAGCTTTCTTT. It is translated as CASSWAPNTEAFF.

The rearrangement joins TRBV7-2 to TRBJ2-7, with a tentative D call TRBD2 (6 bases). V was shortened by 1 base and J by 7 bases, with 17 bases between the two germline ends. Germline V CDR1 and CDR2: SGHTA, FQGNSA. This CDR3 is built from 15 residues. The CDR3 DNA reads as TGTGCCAGCAGCTTAGAAGGACTACCCGGGGGAGAGCAGTACTTC. This translates into CASSLEGLPGGEQYF.

CDR3 nucleotide sequence: TGTGCCAGCAGCAAACGGAGGGACAGGGACCCAACTAATGAAAAACTGTTTTTT. Amino acid sequence: CASSKRRDRDPTNEKLFF. This chain joins TRBV21-1 and TRBJ1-4; the table's TRBD1 call for D was not verified on the DNA. TRBV21-1 is a pseudogene locus. This CDR3 is 18 amino acids long.

This clone was seen a few times. The chain is built from TRBV25-1 and TRBJ2-1; TRBD2 is a possible D gene (6 bases). Trimming stripped 5 bases from V and 2 bases from J, with 16 bases between. The CDR3 is made up of 16 amino acids. Germline V lookup: CDR1 MGHDK, CDR2 SYGVNS. The DNA of the CDR3 is TGTGCCAGCAGTCCTCTGGAGGGTCCCCCCTACAATGAGCAGTTCTTC. It codes for CASSPLEGPPYNEQFF.

The V and J genes are TRBV10-3 and TRBJ1-1; 9 bases agree with TRBD1. The germline gives CDR1 ENHRY, CDR2 SYGVKD. Unmatched junction bases numbered 7, after V lost 11 bases and J lost 0 bases. The CDR3 loop spans 14 amino acids. The CDR3 coding sequence is TGTGCCGTTTCCGGGACAGGGCTGAACACTGAAGCTTTCTTT. It yields the protein CAVSGTGLNTEAFF.

The chain carries TRBV28 and TRBJ1-4, with unresolved D. The CDR3 runs to 12 residues. V was clipped by 5 bases and J by 4 bases, with 5 bases between them. Per the germline V gene, CDR1 is MDHEN and CDR2 is SYDVKM. Here the CDR3 reads CASSNLNEKLFF. CDR3 nucleotide sequence: TGTGCCAGCAGTAATCTTAATGAAAAACTGTTTTTT.

This clone has only a few counts. The rearrangement uses TRBV7-9 and TRBJ1-1; D call uncertain. Trimming removed 5 bases from V and 7 bases from J, with 17 bases in between. CDR1 is SEHNR and CDR2 is FQNEAQ in the germline V gene (reference sequence). This CDR3 is built from 14 residues. The CDR3 DNA is TGTGCCAGCAGCCTGGCCGGGTCCGGCCTTGAAGCTTTCTTT. Its translation is CASSLAGSGLEAFF. The variable domain in full, completed from reference TRBV7-9 and TRBJ1-1, reads DTGVSQNPRHKITKRGQNVTFRCDPISEHNRLYWYRQTLGQGPEFLTYFQNEAQLEKSRLLSDRFSAERPKGSFSTLEIQRTEQGDSAMYLCASSLAGSGLEAFFGQGTRLTVV.

The table lists this clone with a count of one. This chain connects TRBV5-4 to TRBJ2-5, with 7 positions matching TRBD1. V lost 10 bases to trimming and J lost 5 bases; unmatched junction nucleotides: 14. The CDR3 spans 14 residues. CDR1 is SGHNT and CDR2 is YYREEE in the germline V gene (reference sequence). As DNA, the CDR3 is TGTGCCGTCTCGATAGGGGGCGCATGGGAGACCCAGTACTTC. Protein product: CAVSIGGAWETQYF.

This clone turned up a few times. The rearrangement uses TRBV6-5 and TRBJ2-7, with TRBD2 matching over 11 bases. With 5 bases clipped from V and 3 bases from J, the junction kept 3 bases outside the gene matches. The CDR3 covers 14 residues. Per germline, CDR1 MNHEY and CDR2 SVGAGI. As DNA, the CDR3 is TGTGCCAGCAGTCGAACTAGCGGGAGCTACGAGCAGTACTTC. It specifies CASSRTSGSYEQYF.

Written as DNA, the CDR3 is TGTGCCAGCAGCCGAGGGACTGAAGCTTTCTTT. Amino acid sequence: CASSRGTEAFF. The chain is built from TRBV2 and TRBJ1-1; D not resolved. From germline, CDR1 is SNHLY and CDR2 FYNNEI. V lost 6 bases, J lost 5 bases, and 7 bases lay in between. The CDR3 extends over 11 amino acids.

The CDR3 region is CASSQGGAVTEAFF. The CDR3 region has the DNA TGTGCCAGCAGCCAAGGGGGCGCGGTAACTGAAGCTTTCTTT. V is TRBV11-2 and J is TRBJ1-1; TRBD1 aligns across 7 bases. V lost 5 bases and J lost 5; bases outside the gene matches: 8. Germline V gives CDR1 SGHAT, CDR2 FQNNGV. The CDR3 length is 14 residues.

This chain connects TRBV7-3 to TRBJ1-1; D call uncertain. This CDR3 has 13 residues. V was clipped by 7 bases and J by 5 bases, with 14 bases between them. The V gene's germline CDR1 is SGHTA and CDR2 FQGTGA. CDR3 in amino acids: CASKDYLRTEAFF. The CDR3, as DNA: TGTGCCAGCAAGGACTATCTGAGAACTGAAGCTTTCTTT.

This clone showed up just a few times. The rearrangement joins TRBV7-3 to TRBJ2-3, with D maybe TRBD1 (6 bases). Trimming shortened V by 4 bases and J by 1 base, and 12 bases separated the two germline ends. CDR3 size: 15 residues. Germline V lookup: CDR1 SGHTA, CDR2 FQGTGA. The CDR3 loop reads CASSSGVSGTDTQYF. Here the CDR3 DNA reads TGTGCCAGCAGCTCAGGGGTTTCGGGCACAGATACGCAGTATTTT.

This clone was detected only a few times. The CDR3 here is CASSSRTNIQYF. The DNA for the CDR3 is TGTGCCAGCAGCTCTAGAACCAACATTCAGTACTTC. This rearrangement joins TRBV13 to TRBJ2-4; D is unresolved. Trimming shortened V by 4 bases and J by 7 bases, and 8 bases separated the two germline ends. There are 12 residues in the CDR3. The germline gives CDR1 PRHDT, CDR2 FYEKMQ (reference sequence).

The gene calls are TRBV6-5 and TRBJ1-2, with 9 bases that match TRBD1. In germline, CDR1 is MNHEY, CDR2 SVGAGI. The CDR3 spans 14 residues. V dropped 6 bases and J dropped 4; count of bases not matched to a gene: 6. CDR3 in amino acids: CASRTGQGTYGYTF. The CDR3, as DNA: TGTGCCAGCAGGACGGGACAGGGTACCTATGGCTACACCTTC.

In this sample, this clone turned up a few times. V is TRBV18 and J is TRBJ2-1; TRBD1 might be the D (5 bases). This CDR3 has 14 residues. Trimming left V 3 bases short and J 5 bases short, with 11 bases between. CDR1 and CDR2 from the germline V gene are KGHSH and LQKENI. The CDR3 DNA is TGTGCCAGCTCACCCCCGACAGCAGACAATGAGCAGTTCTTC. This gives the protein CASSPPTADNEQFF.

The chain is built from TRBV19 and TRBJ1-5, with 9 bases matching TRBD1. Germline V gene lookup returns CDR1 LNHDA and CDR2 SQIVND (reference sequence). V was pared by 4 bases and J by 0 bases, with 7 bases of the junction left unmatched. This CDR3 is 17 amino acids long. DNA of the CDR3: TGTGCCAGTAGTACCGGACAGGGGAGACATAGCAATCAGCCCCAGCATTTT. As protein: CASSTGQGRHSNQPQHF. The full variable domain, completed using reference TRBV19 and TRBJ1-5, is DGGITQSPKYLFRKEGQNVTLSCEQNLNHDAMYWYRQDPGQGLRLIYYSQIVNDFQKGDIAEGYSVSREKKESFPLTVTSAQKNPTAFYLCASSTGQGRHSNQPQHFGDGTRLSIL.

The chain recombines TRBV6-5 with TRBJ1-5; 11 bases are shared with TRBD1. The CDR3 extends over 16 amino acids. V was pared by 0 bases and J by 7 bases, with 5 bases of the junction left unmatched. Germline values: CDR1 MNHEY, CDR2 SVGAGI. The CDR3 reads CASSYSGQGVGQPQHF. The CDR3 region has the DNA TGTGCCAGCAGTTACTCGGGACAGGGGGTCGGGCAGCCCCAGCATTTT.